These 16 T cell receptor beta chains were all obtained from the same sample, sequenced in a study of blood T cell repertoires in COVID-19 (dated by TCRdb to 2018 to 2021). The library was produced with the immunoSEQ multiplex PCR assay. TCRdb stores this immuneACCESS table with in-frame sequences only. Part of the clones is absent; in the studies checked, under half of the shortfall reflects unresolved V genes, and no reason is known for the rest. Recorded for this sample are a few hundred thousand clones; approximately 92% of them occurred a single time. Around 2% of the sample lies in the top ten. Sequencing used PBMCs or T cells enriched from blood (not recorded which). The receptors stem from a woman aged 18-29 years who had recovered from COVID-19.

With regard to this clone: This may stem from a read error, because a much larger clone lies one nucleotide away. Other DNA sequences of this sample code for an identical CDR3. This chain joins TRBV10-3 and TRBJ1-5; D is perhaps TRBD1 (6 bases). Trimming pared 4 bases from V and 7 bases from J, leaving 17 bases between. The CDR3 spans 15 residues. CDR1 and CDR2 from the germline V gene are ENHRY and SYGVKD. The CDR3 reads CAISAAAGQGQPQHF. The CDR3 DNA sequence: TGTGCCATCAGTGCGGCAGCGGGACAAGGGCAGCCCCAGCATTTT.

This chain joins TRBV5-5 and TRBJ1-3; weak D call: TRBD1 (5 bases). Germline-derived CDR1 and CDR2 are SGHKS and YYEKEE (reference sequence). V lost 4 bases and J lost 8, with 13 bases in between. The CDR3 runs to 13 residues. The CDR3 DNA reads TGTGCCAGCAGCCTCCAAGGAGGGGACACCATATATTTT. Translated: CASSLQGGDTIYF.

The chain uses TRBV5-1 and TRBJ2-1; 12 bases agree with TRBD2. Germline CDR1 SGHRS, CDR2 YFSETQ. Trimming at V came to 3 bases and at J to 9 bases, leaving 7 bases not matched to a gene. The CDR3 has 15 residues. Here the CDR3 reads CASSSSGGAGPEQFF. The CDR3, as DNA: TGCGCCAGCAGCTCTAGCGGGGGGGCCGGTCCTGAGCAGTTCTTC.

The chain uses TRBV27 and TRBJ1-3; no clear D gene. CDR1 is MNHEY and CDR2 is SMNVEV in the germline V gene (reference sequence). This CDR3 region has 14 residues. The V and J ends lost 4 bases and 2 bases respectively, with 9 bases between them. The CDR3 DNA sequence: TGTGCCAGCAGTTCAGGATTGGCTGGAAACACCATATATTTT. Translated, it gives CASSSGLAGNTIYF.

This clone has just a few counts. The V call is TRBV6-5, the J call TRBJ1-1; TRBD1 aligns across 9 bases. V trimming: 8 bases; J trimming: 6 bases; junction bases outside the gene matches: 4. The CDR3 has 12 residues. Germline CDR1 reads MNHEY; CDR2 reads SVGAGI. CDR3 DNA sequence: TGTGCCAGCGGGACAGGGAGACCTGAAGCTTTCTTT. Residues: CASGTGRPEAFF.

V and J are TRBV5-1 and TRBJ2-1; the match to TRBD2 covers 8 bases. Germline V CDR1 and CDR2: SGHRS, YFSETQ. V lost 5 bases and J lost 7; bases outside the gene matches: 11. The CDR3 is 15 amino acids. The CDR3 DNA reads TGCGCCAGCAGGGCGGGGGGCACTATTTGGAATGAGCAGTTCTTC. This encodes CASRAGGTIWNEQFF.

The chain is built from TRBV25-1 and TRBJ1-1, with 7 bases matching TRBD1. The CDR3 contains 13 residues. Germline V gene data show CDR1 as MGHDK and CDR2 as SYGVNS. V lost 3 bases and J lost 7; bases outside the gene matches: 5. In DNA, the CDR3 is TGTGCCAGCAGTGAGGGGACAGTCAATGAAGCTTTCTTT. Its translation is CASSEGTVNEAFF.

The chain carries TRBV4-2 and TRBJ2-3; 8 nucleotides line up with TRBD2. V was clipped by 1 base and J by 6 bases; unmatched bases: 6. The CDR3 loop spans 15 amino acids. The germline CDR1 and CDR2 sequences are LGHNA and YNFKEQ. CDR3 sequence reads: CASSQAGGGGDTQYF. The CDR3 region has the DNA TGTGCCAGCAGCCAAGCCGGGGGCGGGGGGGATACGCAGTATTTT.

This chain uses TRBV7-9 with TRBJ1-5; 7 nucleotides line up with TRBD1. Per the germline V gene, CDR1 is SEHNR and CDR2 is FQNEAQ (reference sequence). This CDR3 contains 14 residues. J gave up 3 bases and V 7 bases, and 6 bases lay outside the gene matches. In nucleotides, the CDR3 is TGTGCCAGCACAAGAGGGACAGACAATCAGCCCCAGCATTTT. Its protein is CASTRGTDNQPQHF.

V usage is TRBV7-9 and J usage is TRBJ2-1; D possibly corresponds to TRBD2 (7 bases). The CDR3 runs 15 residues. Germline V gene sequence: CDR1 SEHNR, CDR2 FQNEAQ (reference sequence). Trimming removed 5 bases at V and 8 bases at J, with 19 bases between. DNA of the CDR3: TGTGCCAGCAGCCTAAGACTGCAGGGGAGGGATGAGCAGTTCTTC. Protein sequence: CASSLRLQGRDEQFF.

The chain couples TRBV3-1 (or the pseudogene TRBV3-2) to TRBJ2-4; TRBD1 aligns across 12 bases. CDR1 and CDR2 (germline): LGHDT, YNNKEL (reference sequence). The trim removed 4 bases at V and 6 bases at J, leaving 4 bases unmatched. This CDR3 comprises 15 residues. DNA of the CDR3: TGTGCCAGCAGCCCCGGGACAGGGGGCTTAAACATTCAGTACTTC. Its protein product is CASSPGTGGLNIQYF.

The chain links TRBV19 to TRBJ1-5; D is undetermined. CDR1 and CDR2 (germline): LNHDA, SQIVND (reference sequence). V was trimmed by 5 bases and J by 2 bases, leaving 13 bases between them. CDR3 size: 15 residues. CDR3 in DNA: TGTGCCAGTAGTCTCGGGATTGTCCGCAATCAGCCCCAGCATTTT. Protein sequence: CASSLGIVRNQPQHF. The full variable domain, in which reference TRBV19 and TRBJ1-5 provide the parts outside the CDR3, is DGGITQSPKYLFRKEGQNVTLSCEQNLNHDAMYWYRQDPGQGLRLIYYSQIVNDFQKGDIAEGYSVSREKKESFPLTVTSAQKNPTAFYLCASSLGIVRNQPQHFGDGTRLSIL.

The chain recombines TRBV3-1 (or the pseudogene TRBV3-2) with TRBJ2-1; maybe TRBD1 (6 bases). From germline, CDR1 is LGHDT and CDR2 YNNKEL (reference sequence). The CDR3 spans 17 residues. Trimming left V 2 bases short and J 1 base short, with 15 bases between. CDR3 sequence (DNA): TGTGCCAGCAGCCAAAACGGACAGCCGAAGTCCTACAATGAGCAGTTCTTC. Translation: CASSQNGQPKSYNEQFF.

The CDR3 nucleotides read TGTGCCATCAGTAAAGACAGTCATCAGCCCCAGCATTTT. Translating it yields CAISKDSHQPQHF. V usage is TRBV10-3 and J usage is TRBJ1-5; perhaps TRBD1 as D (5 bases). The germline CDR1 and CDR2 sequences are ENHRY and SYGVKD. CDR3 length: 13 amino acids. V lost 5 bases and J lost 5, with 10 bases in between.

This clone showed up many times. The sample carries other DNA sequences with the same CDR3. The CDR3 protein is CASSQAGNQPQHF. The CDR3 coding sequence is TGTGCCAGCAGCCAAGCGGGCAATCAGCCCCAGCATTTT. The gene calls are TRBV14 and TRBJ1-5; D ambiguous. Germline lookup yields CDR1 SGHDN and CDR2 FVKESK. This CDR3 contains 13 residues. Trimming removed 1 base from V and 2 bases from J, with 3 bases in between.

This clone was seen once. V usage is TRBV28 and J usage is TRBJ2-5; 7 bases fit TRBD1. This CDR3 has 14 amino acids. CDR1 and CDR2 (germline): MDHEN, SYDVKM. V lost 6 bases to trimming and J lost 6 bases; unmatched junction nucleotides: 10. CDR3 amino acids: CASRPPGTAKTQYF. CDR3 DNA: TGTGCCAGCAGGCCTCCCGGGACAGCGAAGACCCAGTACTTC.